These 17 T cell receptor beta chains were all obtained from the same sample, sequenced in a study of blood T cells in healthy people across ages. For the second PCR, which ran for roughly 7 to 11 cycles, a sample-barcoded 5' primer and a J-beta primer mix were used. Each CDR3 protein gets one entry after TCRdb re-called the 5' RACE reads with MiXCR. In the table there are 750,000 or so distinct CDR3 sequences, roughly 25% of which are singletons. Another study also made use of these data, one on T cells of mothers and their children.

The sequenced material came from blood. These receptors originate from a boy aged 5-17 years in good health.

This clonotype was detected a few times. This sequence joins TRBV7-6 and TRBJ1-2; TRBD1 aligns across 7 bases. CDR1 SGHVS and CDR2 FNYEAQ come from the germline V gene. There are 12 residues in the CDR3. With 5 bases clipped from V and 8 bases from J, the junction kept 5 bases outside the gene matches. Here the CDR3 reads CASSTTGNGYTF. As DNA, the CDR3 is TGTGCCAGCAGCACGACAGGGAACGGCTACACCTTC.

V and J are TRBV20-1 and TRBJ1-2; 7 bases agree with TRBD1. Losses at the gene ends were 0 bases for V and 4 bases for J; bases not matched to a gene: 5. The germline CDR1 and CDR2 sequences are DFQATT and SNEGSKA (reference sequence). CDR3 length: 14 residues. The DNA of the CDR3 is TGCAGTGCTAGAGAACCGGGACAGCTCTATGGCTACACCTTC. It is translated as CSAREPGQLYGYTF.

A few counts support this clonotype. The J gene is TRBJ1-4, the V gene TRBV6-1; TRBD1 might be the D (5 bases). The V end lost 2 bases, the J end lost 7 bases, and 8 bases lay between the germline ends. The germline V gene has CDR1 MNHNS and CDR2 SASEGT. The length of the CDR3 is 13 residues. CDR3 DNA sequence: TGTGCCAGCAGTGAACAGGGTGCTGAAAAACTGTTTTTT. This codes for CASSEQGAEKLFF.

This clonotype has only a few counts. V and J are TRBV28 and TRBJ1-4; no reliable D call. The CDR3 has 15 residues. V dropped 1 base and J dropped 7 bases, with 13 bases sitting between them. Germline V gives CDR1 MDHEN, CDR2 SYDVKM. CDR3 sequence reads: CASSLYGEGGEKLFF. The DNA for the CDR3 is TGTGCCAGCAGTTTATATGGGGAGGGAGGTGAAAAACTGTTTTTT.

This clonotype has only a few counts. V gene TRBV29-1 combines with J gene TRBJ2-4; 11 bases are a match to TRBD1. Germline values: CDR1 SQVTM, CDR2 ANQGSEA. CDR3 length: 13 residues. With V trimmed by 6 bases and J by 9 bases, 7 bases remained unmatched. The CDR3 coding sequence is TGCAGCGTCGGGACAGGGGGTACCGGCATTCAGTACTTC. Its protein is CSVGTGGTGIQYF.

The table lists this clonotype with a few counts. The V and J genes are TRBV7-2 and TRBJ2-5, with D perhaps TRBD1 (5 bases). The CDR3 is 13 amino acids. Deletions cut 6 bases from V and 4 bases from J, with 12 bases between. Germline CDR1 SGHTA, CDR2 FQGNSA. This chain's CDR3 is CASRHQGRETQYF. In DNA, the CDR3 is TGTGCCAGCAGACACCAGGGTCGAGAGACCCAGTACTTC.

In the case of this clonotype: One junction end disagrees with the germline gene, perhaps due to a read error. The chain carries TRBV11-2 and TRBJ1-3; unclear D gene. This CDR3 region has 15 residues. Germline V gives CDR1 SGHAT, CDR2 FQNNGV. CDR3: CASSLGSGPGTTIYF. CDR3 nucleotide sequence: TGTGCCAGCAGCTTAGGGTCAGGTCCTGGAACCACCATATATTTT.

This clonotype was counted only a few times. This chain links TRBV12-3 or TRBV12-4 with TRBJ1-3, with TRBD1 matching over 12 bases. The CDR3 is 18 amino acids. The V gene end was trimmed by 8 bases and the J gene end by 0 bases; junction bases not matched to a gene: 11. Here the CDR3 reads CASVGTGGEKVSGNTIYF. The CDR3 nucleotides read TGTGCCAGCGTAGGGACAGGGGGCGAAAAGGTCTCTGGAAACACCATATATTTT.

This clonotype came up a few times. Sequence at one end of the junction differs from germline and may be a read error. This chain uses TRBV27 with TRBJ1-5; 7 bases fit TRBD1. The CDR3 covers 15 residues. From germline, CDR1 is MNHEY and CDR2 SMNVEV (reference sequence). The CDR3 nucleotides read TGTGCCAGCAGCTTATCAGGGGGTGTTTCTCAGCCCCAGCATTTT. Its protein is CASSLSGGVSQPQHF.

In this sample, this clonotype turned up a few times. The chain uses TRBV7-6 and TRBJ2-5, with TRBD2 matching 8 bases. Germline loops: CDR1 SGHVS, CDR2 FNYEAQ. The CDR3 runs 13 residues. V lost 7 bases, J lost 6 bases, and 7 bases stayed unmatched. CDR3 DNA sequence: TGTGCCAGCACCTCTAGCGGGTATCAGACCCAGTACTTC. It translates to CASTSSGYQTQYF.

This chain uses TRBV3-1 with TRBJ2-5; D is uncertain. V lost 3 bases and J lost 3, with 8 bases in between. The length of the CDR3 is 13 residues. CDR1 and CDR2 from the germline V gene are LGHDT and YNNKEL (reference sequence). This CDR3 is CASSHGAEETQYF. DNA of the CDR3: TGTGCCAGCAGCCACGGCGCAGAAGAGACCCAGTACTTC.

In the case of this clonotype: Sequence at one end of the junction differs from germline and may be a read error. The chain is built from TRBV29-1 and TRBJ2-1; D perhaps matches TRBD1 (6 bases). From germline, CDR1 is SQVTM and CDR2 ANQGSEA. This CDR3 is built from 13 residues. CDR3 amino acids: CSPAQGSGNERFF. The CDR3, as DNA: TGCAGCCCCGCCCAGGGGTCGGGGAATGAGCGGTTCTTC.

V usage is TRBV9 and J usage is TRBJ2-1, with 10 bases matching TRBD2. Trimming cost V 5 bases and J 8 bases; bases outside gene matches: 7. Germline values: CDR1 SGDLS, CDR2 YYNGEE. The CDR3 runs to 14 residues. The CDR3 nucleotides read TGTGCCAGCAGAGCGGGGGGGGGGACGCATGAGCAGTTCTTC. It encodes CASRAGGGTHEQFF.

This clonotype came up once. The gene calls are TRBV5-1 and TRBJ2-7; TRBD1 matches 8 bases. Germline CDR1 and CDR2: SGHRS and YFSETQ. This CDR3 comprises 13 residues. The junction had 9 bases not matched to a gene; V was cut back by 8 bases and J by 5 bases. The CDR3 is CASRTGTGNEQYF. In DNA, the CDR3 is TGCGCCAGTCGTACCGGGACAGGCAACGAGCAGTACTTC.

This clonotype was seen only a few times. V gene TRBV5-1 combines with J gene TRBJ2-7; 10 bases agree with TRBD2. The J call is in doubt because the DNA end fits TRBJ2-1 better. From germline, CDR1 is SGHRS and CDR2 YFSETQ. The length of the CDR3 is 18 residues. The CDR3 DNA reads as TGCGCCAGCAGCTCGTACCTGGGGGCTAGCGGGAGCGACAATGAGCAGTTCTTC. Protein sequence: CASSSYLGASGSDNEQFF.

V usage is TRBV4-2 and J usage is TRBJ1-1; D unresolved. CDR1 and CDR2 from the germline V gene are LGHNA and YNFKEQ. CDR3 length: 15 amino acids. V dropped 0 bases and J dropped 3 bases, with 11 bases sitting between them. CDR3 sequence reads: CASSQDQDSYTEAFF. The CDR3 DNA reads as TGTGCCAGCAGCCAAGATCAGGATTCGTACACTGAAGCTTTCTTT.

This clonotype has a handful of counts. V gene TRBV11-2 combines with J gene TRBJ2-5; no firm D call. Between the trimmed V and J ends, which lost 4 bases and 0 bases, there was a span of 12 bases. Per germline, CDR1 SGHAT and CDR2 FQNNGV. The CDR3 is made up of 15 amino acids. The CDR3 loop is CASSSEEGNQETQYF. The CDR3 DNA reads as TGTGCCAGCAGCTCAGAGGAAGGGAACCAAGAGACCCAGTACTTC.